The clone carrying this T cell receptor beta chain has a single count. As yet, its antigen is unknown. TCRdb called the 5' RACE reads again in MiXCR, with one record for every CDR3 protein. The sample gives fewer than 95,000 distinct CDR3 sequences, around 13% of which show up once; about 26% is in the top ten. This CDR3 contains 13 residues. V was clipped by 0 bases and J by 5 bases, with 10 bases between them. CDR1 is DFQATT, CDR2 SNEGSKA, per germline (reference sequence). The entry originates in a study of T-cell memory formation after mild COVID-19. About the research overall: Most TCR clusters belonged to a single donor.

Findings and caveats of the study: Some clones that responded turned up in pre-infection memory, which suggests that cross-reactive memory joined in. Clones that shrank (day 15 to 85) were balanced CD4/CD8, whereas later expanders leaned CD4+. The authors left the SARS-CoV-2 specificity of second-wave clones peaking on day 37 unconfirmed.

The sequencing input was PBMCs or a T cell subset sorted from them (not recorded which). The clonotype comes from an adult woman who had mild COVID-19 (a few samples of this study predate the infection). Cell type and time point are not known. The chain recombines TRBV20-1 with TRBJ1-1; TRBD1 might be the D (5 bases). Written as DNA, the CDR3 is TGCAGTGCTAGAGATTACGGGGGAACTGAAGCTTTCTTT. This sequence encodes CSARDYGGTEAFF.